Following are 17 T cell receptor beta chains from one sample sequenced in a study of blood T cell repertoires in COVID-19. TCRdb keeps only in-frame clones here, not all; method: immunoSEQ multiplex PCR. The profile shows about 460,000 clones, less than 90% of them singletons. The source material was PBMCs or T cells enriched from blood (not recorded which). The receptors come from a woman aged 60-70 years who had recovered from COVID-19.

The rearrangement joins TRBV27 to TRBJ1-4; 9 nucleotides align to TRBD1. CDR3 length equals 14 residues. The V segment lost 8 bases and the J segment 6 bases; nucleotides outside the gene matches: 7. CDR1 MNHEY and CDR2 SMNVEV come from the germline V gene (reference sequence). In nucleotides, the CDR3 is TGTGCCAGCGGCCCCGGGACAGGGTATGAAAAACTGTTTTTT. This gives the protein CASGPGTGYEKLFF.

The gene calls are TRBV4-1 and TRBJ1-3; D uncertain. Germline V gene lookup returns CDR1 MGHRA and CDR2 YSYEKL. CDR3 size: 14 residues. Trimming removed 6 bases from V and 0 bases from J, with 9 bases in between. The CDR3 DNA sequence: TGCGCCAGCAGAAATCCTTACTCTGGAAACACCATATATTTT. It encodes CASRNPYSGNTIYF.

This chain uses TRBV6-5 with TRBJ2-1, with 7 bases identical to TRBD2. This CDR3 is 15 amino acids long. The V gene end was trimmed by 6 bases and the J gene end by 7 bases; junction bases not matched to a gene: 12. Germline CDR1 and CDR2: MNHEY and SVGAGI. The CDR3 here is CASSRTSDRLNEQFF. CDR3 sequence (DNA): TGTGCCAGCAGCCGTACTAGCGACCGGTTGAATGAGCAGTTCTTC.

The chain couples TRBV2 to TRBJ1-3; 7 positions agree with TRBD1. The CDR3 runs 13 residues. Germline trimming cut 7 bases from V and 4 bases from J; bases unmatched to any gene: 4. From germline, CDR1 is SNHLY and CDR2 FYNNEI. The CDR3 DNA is TGTGCCAGCAACAGGGGCTTCGGAAACACCATATATTTT. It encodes CASNRGFGNTIYF.

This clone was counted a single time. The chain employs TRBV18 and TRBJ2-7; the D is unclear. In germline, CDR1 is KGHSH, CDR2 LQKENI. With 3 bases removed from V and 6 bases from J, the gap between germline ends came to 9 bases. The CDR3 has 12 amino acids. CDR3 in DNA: TGTGCCAGCTCACCCCTCGGCGGCGAGCAGTACTTC. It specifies CASSPLGGEQYF.

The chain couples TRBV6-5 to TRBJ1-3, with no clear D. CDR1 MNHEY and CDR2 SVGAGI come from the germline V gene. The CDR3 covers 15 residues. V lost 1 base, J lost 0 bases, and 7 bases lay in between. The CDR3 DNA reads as TGTGCCAGCAGTTACTTTGGAGCCTCTGGAAACACCATATATTTT. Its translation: CASSYFGASGNTIYF.

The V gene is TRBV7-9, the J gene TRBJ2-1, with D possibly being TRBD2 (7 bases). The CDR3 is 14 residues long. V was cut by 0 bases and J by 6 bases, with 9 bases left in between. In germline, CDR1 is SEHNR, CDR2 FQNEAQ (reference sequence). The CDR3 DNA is TGTGCCAGCAGCTTAGCCGGGGGGCCCAATGAGCAGTTCTTC. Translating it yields CASSLAGGPNEQFF. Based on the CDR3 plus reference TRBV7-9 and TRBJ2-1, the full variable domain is DTGVSQNPRHKITKRGQNVTFRCDPISEHNRLYWYRQTLGQGPEFLTYFQNEAQLEKSRLLSDRFSAERPKGSFSTLEIQRTEQGDSAMYLCASSLAGGPNEQFFGPGTRLTVL.

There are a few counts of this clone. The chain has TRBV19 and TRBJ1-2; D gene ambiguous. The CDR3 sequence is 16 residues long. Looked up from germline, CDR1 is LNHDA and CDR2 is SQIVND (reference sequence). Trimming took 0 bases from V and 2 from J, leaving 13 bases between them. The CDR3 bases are TGTGCCAGTAGTATAGAAGGCCCCCGACACAACTATGGCTACACCTTC. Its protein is CASSIEGPRHNYGYTF.

CDR3 in amino acids: CASSSRPTGDSYGYTF. Here the CDR3 DNA reads TGTGCCAGCAGTTCCCGACCTACAGGGGATTCCTATGGCTACACCTTC. The V call is TRBV27, the J call TRBJ1-2, with 7 nucleotides matching TRBD1. Losses at the gene ends were 4 bases for V and 4 bases for J; bases not matched to a gene: 12. From germline, CDR1 is MNHEY and CDR2 SMNVEV (reference sequence). The CDR3 consists of 16 residues.

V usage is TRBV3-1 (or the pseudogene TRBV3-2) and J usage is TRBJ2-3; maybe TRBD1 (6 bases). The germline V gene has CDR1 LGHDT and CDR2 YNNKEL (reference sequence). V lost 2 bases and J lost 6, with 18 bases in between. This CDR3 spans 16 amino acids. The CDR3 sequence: CASSQSGASLVDTQYF. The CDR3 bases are TGTGCCAGCAGCCAATCAGGGGCTTCCTTAGTGGATACGCAGTATTTT.

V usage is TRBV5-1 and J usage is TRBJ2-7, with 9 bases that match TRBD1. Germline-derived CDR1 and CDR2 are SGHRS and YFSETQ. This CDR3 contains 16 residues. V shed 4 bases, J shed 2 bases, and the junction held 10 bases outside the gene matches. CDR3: CASSPRTGTGTYEQYF. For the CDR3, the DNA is TGCGCCAGCAGCCCGAGGACCGGGACAGGGACCTACGAGCAGTACTTC.

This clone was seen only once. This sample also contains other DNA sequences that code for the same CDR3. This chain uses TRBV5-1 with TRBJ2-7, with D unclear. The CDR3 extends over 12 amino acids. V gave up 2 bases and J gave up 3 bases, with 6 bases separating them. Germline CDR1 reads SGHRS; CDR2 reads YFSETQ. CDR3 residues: CASSLPSYEQYF. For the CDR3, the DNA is TGCGCCAGCAGCTTACCCAGCTACGAGCAGTACTTC.

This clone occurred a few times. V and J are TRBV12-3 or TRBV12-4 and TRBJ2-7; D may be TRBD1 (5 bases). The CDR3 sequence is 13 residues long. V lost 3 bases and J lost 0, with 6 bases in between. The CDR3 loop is CASSFRVSYEQYF. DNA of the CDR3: TGTGCCAGCAGTTTCAGGGTCTCCTACGAGCAGTACTTC.

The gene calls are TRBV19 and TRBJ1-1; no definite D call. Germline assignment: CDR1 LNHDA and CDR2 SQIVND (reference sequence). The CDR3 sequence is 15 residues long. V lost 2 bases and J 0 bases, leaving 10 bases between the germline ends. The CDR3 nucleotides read TGTGCCAGTAGTATATATGGGCCCCTGAACACTGAAGCTTTCTTT. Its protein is CASSIYGPLNTEAFF. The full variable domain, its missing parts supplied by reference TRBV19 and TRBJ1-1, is DGGITQSPKYLFRKEGQNVTLSCEQNLNHDAMYWYRQDPGQGLRLIYYSQIVNDFQKGDIAEGYSVSREKKESFPLTVTSAQKNPTAFYLCASSIYGPLNTEAFFGQGTRLTVV.

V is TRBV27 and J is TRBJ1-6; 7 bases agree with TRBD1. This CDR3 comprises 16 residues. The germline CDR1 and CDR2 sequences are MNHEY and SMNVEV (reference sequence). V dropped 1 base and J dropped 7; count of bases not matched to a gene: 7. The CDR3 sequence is CASSLWAGGINSPLHF. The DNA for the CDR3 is TGTGCCAGCAGTTTATGGGCAGGGGGTATCAATTCACCCCTCCACTTT.

CDR3 nucleotide sequence: TGTGCCAGCACCCAACAGGGGTACGGCTACACCTTC. It specifies CASTQQGYGYTF. The V call is TRBV12-3 or TRBV12-4, the J call TRBJ1-2, with 7 nucleotides matching TRBD1. V lost 7 bases and J lost 8; bases outside the gene matches: 7. This CDR3 region has 12 residues.

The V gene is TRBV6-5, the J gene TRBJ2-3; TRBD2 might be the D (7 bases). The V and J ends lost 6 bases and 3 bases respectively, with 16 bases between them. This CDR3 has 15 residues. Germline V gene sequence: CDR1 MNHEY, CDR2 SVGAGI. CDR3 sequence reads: CASSPWGGRTDTQYF. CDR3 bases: TGTGCCAGCAGCCCCTGGGGGGGCAGGACAGATACGCAGTATTTT.